These 21 T cell receptor beta chains were all obtained from the same sample, sequenced in a study of shared clonotypes between healthy human individuals. Repertoires were generated with immunoSEQ multiplex PCR, while TCRdb's copy carries only in-frame clones and drops some. The table lists 640,000 or so clones, roughly 70% of them singletons, with around 2% in the top ten. The sequenced sample was memory CD4+ T cells sorted from blood. As to subset: CD45RA-negative fraction. The receptor set was obtained from a woman in her 30s in good health.

This clone was seen once. The V call is TRBV6-5, the J call TRBJ1-1; D ambiguous. V was clipped by 3 bases and J by 0 bases, with 14 bases between them. This CDR3 is built from 16 residues. CDR1 is MNHEY and CDR2 is SVGAGI in the germline V gene. The CDR3 nucleotides are TGTGCCAGCAGTTATACAGCAATGCCGATGAACACTGAAGCTTTCTTT. Its translation: CASSYTAMPMNTEAFF.

Remarks on this clone: One end of the junction varies from germline; a read error may be responsible. The chain couples TRBV2 to TRBJ2-3, with a tentative D call TRBD2 (7 bases). Per germline, CDR1 SNHLY and CDR2 FYNNEI. This CDR3 comprises 13 residues. CDR3: CASSEGGGDTQYF. CDR3 nucleotide sequence: TGTGCAAGCAGTGAAGGGGGGGGAGATACGCAGTATTTT.

On this clone itself: Within the sample, other DNA sequences also encode this same CDR3. The V and J genes are TRBV2 and TRBJ1-5, with D possibly matching TRBD1 (5 bases). This CDR3 has 14 amino acids. Trimming removed 2 bases at V and 5 bases at J, with 10 bases between. Germline values: CDR1 SNHLY, CDR2 FYNNEI. The CDR3 here is CASSENSGDQPQHF. For the CDR3, the DNA is TGTGCCAGCAGTGAAAATTCGGGGGATCAGCCCCAGCATTTT.

CDR3 protein: CASSSDLAGYSYEQYF. CDR3 coding DNA: TGTGCCAGCAGTTCGGACCTAGCGGGTTACTCCTACGAGCAGTACTTC. The chain carries TRBV6-5 and TRBJ2-7; the match to TRBD2 covers 8 bases. Germline V gene data show CDR1 as MNHEY and CDR2 as SVGAGI. The V gene end was trimmed by 4 bases and the J gene end by 0 bases; junction bases not matched to a gene: 8. The CDR3 has 16 residues.

The chain is built from TRBV4-1 and TRBJ2-5, with TRBD2 matching 14 bases. In germline, CDR1 is MGHRA, CDR2 YSYEKL. This CDR3 is built from 18 residues. J lost 4 bases, V lost 4 bases, and 11 bases had no gene match. CDR3 region: CASSPEGLAGEMGETQYF. In DNA, the CDR3 is TGCGCCAGCAGCCCAGAGGGACTAGCGGGAGAGATGGGAGAGACCCAGTACTTC.

This clone occurred many times. CDR3 loop: CASMIQGTEAFF. As DNA, the CDR3 is TGTGCCAGCATGATTCAGGGCACTGAAGCTTTCTTT. V is TRBV5-6 and J is TRBJ1-1; D possibly corresponds to TRBD1 (5 bases). Germline CDR1 reads SGHDT; CDR2 reads YYEEEE. CDR3 size: 12 residues. The V end lost 6 bases, the J end lost 4 bases, and 10 bases lay between the germline ends.

V is TRBV27 and J is TRBJ1-1; D is undetermined. V was pared by 4 bases and J by 4 bases, with 10 bases between. The CDR3 has 13 residues. The germline V gene encodes CDR1 MNHEY and CDR2 SMNVEV (reference sequence). In DNA form, the CDR3 reads TGTGCCAGCAGTTCGGTGTTTAGCACTGAAGCTTTCTTT. Its translation is CASSSVFSTEAFF.

The chain has TRBV11-2 and TRBJ1-2; D is possibly TRBD1 (5 bases). This CDR3 is built from 15 residues. The ends were cut back, 4 bases at V and 4 bases at J, with 16 bases in the middle. The germline gives CDR1 SGHAT, CDR2 FQNNGV. The CDR3 is CASSYNRQTSYGYTF. CDR3 bases: TGTGCCAGCAGCTACAACCGACAGACTAGCTATGGCTACACCTTC.

With respect to this clone: The sample contains more than one DNA sequence encoding this CDR3. The gene calls are TRBV29-1 and TRBJ2-7; no reliable D call. The CDR3 is 12 residues long. V was pared by 0 bases and J by 3 bases, with 6 bases between. Germline lookup yields CDR1 SQVTM and CDR2 ANQGSEA. DNA of the CDR3: TGCAGCGTTGAAGACTCTAACTACGAGCAGTACTTC. Protein sequence: CSVEDSNYEQYF.

This chain connects TRBV5-1 to TRBJ2-1, with 7 bases aligning to TRBD2. The CDR3 sequence is 14 residues long. With V trimmed by 0 bases and J by 7 bases, 4 bases remained unmatched. Germline V gene sequence: CDR1 SGHRS, CDR2 YFSETQ. CDR3 in amino acids: CASSLAGGRNEQFF. Here the CDR3 DNA reads TGCGCCAGCAGCTTGGCCGGGGGGAGAAATGAGCAGTTCTTC.

The chain uses TRBV7-9 and TRBJ2-6; either TRBD1 or TRBD2 may fit D (5 bases each). Trimming removed 6 bases at V and 1 base at J, with 19 bases between. CDR1 SEHNR and CDR2 FQNEAQ come from the germline V gene (reference sequence). There are 18 residues in the CDR3. The CDR3 bases are TGTGCCAGCAGGAAAGGGGACGGAGTCTTGTCTGGGGCCAACGTCCTGACTTTC. Amino acid sequence: CASRKGDGVLSGANVLTF.

The chain links TRBV27 to TRBJ1-6; D remains ambiguous. The V end was cut by 6 bases, the J end by 2 bases, with 11 bases between. This CDR3 has 15 residues. CDR1 and CDR2 (germline): MNHEY, SMNVEV (reference sequence). The CDR3 reads CASSYLGTYNSPLHF. CDR3 sequence (DNA): TGTGCCAGCAGCTACCTTGGGACCTATAATTCACCCCTCCACTTT.

The rearrangement links TRBV2 to TRBJ1-5; D remains ambiguous. Trimming pared 2 bases from V and 1 base from J, leaving 6 bases between. The CDR3 runs 14 residues. Germline V lookup: CDR1 SNHLY, CDR2 FYNNEI. CDR3 in amino acids: CASSELPSNQPQHF. CDR3 nucleotide sequence: TGTGCCAGCAGTGAACTTCCCAGCAATCAGCCCCAGCATTTT.

The chain employs TRBV25-1 and TRBJ2-5; 8 bases are shared with TRBD1. The length of the CDR3 is 16 residues. V shed 4 bases, J shed 5 bases, and the junction held 12 bases outside the gene matches. Germline CDR1 and CDR2: MGHDK and SYGVNS. CDR3 bases: TGTGCCAGCAGTGCCGAGACAGGGGCCTCCGGGGAGACCCAGTACTTC. It yields the protein CASSAETGASGETQYF.

This chain connects TRBV13 to TRBJ2-1; the D gene is possibly TRBD1 (6 bases). Trimming took off 5 bases at V and 0 bases at J, with 14 bases between the two ends. Germline V CDR1 and CDR2: PRHDT, FYEKMQ (reference sequence). This CDR3 has 16 amino acids. DNA of the CDR3: TGTGCCAGCAGCAGCTGGACAGCAAGCTCCTACAATGAGCAGTTCTTC. As protein: CASSSWTASSYNEQFF.

V is TRBV10-3 and J is TRBJ1-5; tentatively, D is TRBD1 (5 bases). From germline, CDR1 is ENHRY and CDR2 SYGVKD. V was clipped by 8 bases and J by 3 bases, with 11 bases between them. This CDR3 region has 13 residues. The CDR3 region has the DNA TGTGCCATCGGGGGAGGCCCCAATCAGCCCCAGCATTTT. It encodes CAIGGGPNQPQHF.

The V call is TRBV10-1, the J call TRBJ1-2; 9 bases agree with TRBD1. The ends lost 3 bases at V and 7 bases at J; junction bases unmatched: 15. CDR3 length equals 17 residues. CDR1 WNHNN and CDR2 SYGVQD come from the germline V gene (reference sequence). CDR3 protein: CASSDKVRDRALCGYTF. CDR3 DNA sequence: TGCGCCAGCAGTGATAAGGTCAGGGACAGGGCCTTGTGTGGCTACACCTTC.

The sample holds a few counts of this clone. V usage is TRBV7-6 and J usage is TRBJ1-2; possible D gene TRBD1, 5 bases. CDR1 is SGHVS and CDR2 is FNYEAQ in the germline V gene. The V end lost 5 bases, the J end lost 1 base, and 8 bases lay between the germline ends. There are 13 residues in the CDR3. CDR3 sequence: CASSRGINYGYTF. The CDR3, as DNA: TGTGCCAGCAGCAGGGGAATTAACTATGGCTACACCTTC.

Only one count was recorded for this clone. The rearrangement uses TRBV7-3 and TRBJ2-1; D is possibly TRBD2 (5 bases). The CDR3 is made up of 15 amino acids. The germline V gene encodes CDR1 SGHTA and CDR2 FQGTGA. V lost 5 bases to trimming and J lost 0 bases, with 11 bases between them. CDR3: CASSHKRSSYNEQFF. The CDR3 DNA reads TGTGCCAGCAGCCACAAGCGGAGCTCCTACAATGAGCAGTTCTTC.

Concerning this clone: Other nucleotide sequences from this sample produce the same CDR3. The chain carries TRBV6-6 and TRBJ1-1; unclear D gene. Germline V gives CDR1 MNHNY, CDR2 SVGAGI (reference sequence). The CDR3 is made up of 13 amino acids. Trimming took off 6 bases at V and 1 base at J, with 9 bases between the two ends. In nucleotides, the CDR3 is TGTGCCAGCAGCCGCACACGGAACACTGAAGCTTTCTTT. This encodes CASSRTRNTEAFF.

Points on this clone: Sequence at one end of the junction differs from germline and may be a read error. CDR3 protein: CASSSRIGGGDF. As DNA, the CDR3 is TGTGCCAGCAGTTCGAGGATTGGGGGTGGGGACTTC. The V gene is TRBV28, the J gene TRBJ2-7; D is possibly TRBD1 or TRBD2 (5 bases each). The CDR3 loop spans 12 amino acids. Germline loops: CDR1 MDHEN, CDR2 SYDVKM.